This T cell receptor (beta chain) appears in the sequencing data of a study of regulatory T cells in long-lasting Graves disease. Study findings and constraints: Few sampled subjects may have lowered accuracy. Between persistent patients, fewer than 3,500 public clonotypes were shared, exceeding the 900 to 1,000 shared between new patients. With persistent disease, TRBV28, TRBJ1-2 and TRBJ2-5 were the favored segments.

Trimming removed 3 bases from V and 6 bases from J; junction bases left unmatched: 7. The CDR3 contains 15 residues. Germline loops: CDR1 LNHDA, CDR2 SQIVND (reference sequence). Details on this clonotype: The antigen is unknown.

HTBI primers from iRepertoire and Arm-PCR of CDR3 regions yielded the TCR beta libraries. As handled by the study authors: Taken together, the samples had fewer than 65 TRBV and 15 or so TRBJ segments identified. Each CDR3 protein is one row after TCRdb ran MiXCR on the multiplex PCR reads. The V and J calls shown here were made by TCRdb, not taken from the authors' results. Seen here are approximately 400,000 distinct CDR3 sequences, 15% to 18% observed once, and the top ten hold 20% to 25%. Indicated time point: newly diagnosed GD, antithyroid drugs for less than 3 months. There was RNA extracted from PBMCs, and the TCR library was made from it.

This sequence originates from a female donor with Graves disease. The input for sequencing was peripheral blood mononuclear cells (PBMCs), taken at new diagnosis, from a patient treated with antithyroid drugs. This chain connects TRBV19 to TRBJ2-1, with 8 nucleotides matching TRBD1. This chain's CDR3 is CASSIVGTGANEQFF. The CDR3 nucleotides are TGTGCCAGTAGTATTGTAGGGACAGGAGCCAATGAGCAGTTCTTC.